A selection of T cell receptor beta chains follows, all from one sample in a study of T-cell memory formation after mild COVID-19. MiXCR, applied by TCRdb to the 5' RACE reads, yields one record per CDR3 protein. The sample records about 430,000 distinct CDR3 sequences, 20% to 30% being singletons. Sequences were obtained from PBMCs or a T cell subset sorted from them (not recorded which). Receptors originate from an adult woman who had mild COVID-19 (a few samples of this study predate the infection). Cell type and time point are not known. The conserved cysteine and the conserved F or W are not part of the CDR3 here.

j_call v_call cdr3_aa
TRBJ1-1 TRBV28 ASRRLTGGGEAF
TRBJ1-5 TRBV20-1 SARVSGLYSNQPQH
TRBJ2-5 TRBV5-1 ASSLASASETQY
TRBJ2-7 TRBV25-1 ASSLAGATYEQY
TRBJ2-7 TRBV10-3 AISGQGAYEQY
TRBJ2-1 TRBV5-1 ASSLSPGYNEQF
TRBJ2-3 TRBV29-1 SVPLAGASTDTQY
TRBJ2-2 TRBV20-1 SALREGAPGELF
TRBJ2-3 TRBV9 ASSPRLATDTQY
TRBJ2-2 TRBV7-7 ASSLLRGSSAGELF
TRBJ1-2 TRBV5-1 ASSPGTALGHYGYT
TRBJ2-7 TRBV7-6 ASSPKGPGYYEQY
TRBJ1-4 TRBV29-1 SVIGGFNEKLF
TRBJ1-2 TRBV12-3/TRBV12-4 ASSFREHNYGYT
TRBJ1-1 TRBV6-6 ASSYPTDMNTEAF
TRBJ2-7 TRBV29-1 SVVPGQGIRDEQY
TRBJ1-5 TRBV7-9 ASSLGWQPQH
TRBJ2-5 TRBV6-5 ASSYSMEAETQY
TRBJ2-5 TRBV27 ASSGLGTGGETQY
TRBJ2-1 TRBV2 ASTDALEQF
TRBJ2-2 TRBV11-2 ASSLALYGELF
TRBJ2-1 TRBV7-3 ASSPPSGSLQF
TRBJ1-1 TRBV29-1 SVEEWSSAMEAF
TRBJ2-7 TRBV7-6 ASSLQAGTSYEQY
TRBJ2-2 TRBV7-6 ASSLLGTSVTGELF
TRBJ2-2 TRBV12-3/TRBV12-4 ASNTGLAGIKSTGELF
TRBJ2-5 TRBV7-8 ASSRAERETQY
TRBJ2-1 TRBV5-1 ASSFVAGQQF
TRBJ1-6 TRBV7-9 ASSPRPGRLSSYNSPLH
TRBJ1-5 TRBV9 ASSAGGDSRNQPQH
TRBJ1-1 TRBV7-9 ASTRYRPTEAF
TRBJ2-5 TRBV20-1 SARDFGRETQY
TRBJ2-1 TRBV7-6 ASSLPAGGTYNEQF
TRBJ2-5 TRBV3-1 ASSQDATSASQETQY
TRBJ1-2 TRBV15 ATSRDQIGSIYGYT
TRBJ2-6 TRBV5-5 ASSPLWASGANVLT